The clone carrying this T cell receptor beta chain was counted a few times. As the template, RNA transcripts were used to amplify TCR beta CDR3 regions. The workflow started with a first-round RT-PCR run with HTBI primers and then moved on to a second-round multiplex PCR. TCRdb passed the multiplex PCR reads through MiXCR, listing each CDR3 protein once. The table lists over a million distinct CDR3 sequences, around a third of them singletons. The germline V and J ends were trimmed by 3 bases and 2 bases, with 10 bases remaining between them. This CDR3 region has 14 residues. The germline gives CDR1 SEHNR, CDR2 FQNEAQ (reference sequence). This sample stems from a study of Graves' ophthalmopathy and Graves' hyperthyroidism. Hyperthyroidism patients, aged 18 to 65, were newly diagnosed, under 2 months' duration.

V is TRBV7-9 and J is TRBJ1-1, with D possibly matching TRBD1 (5 bases). The sample taken for sequencing was peripheral blood or thyroid tissue (not recorded which). The clonotype originates from an adult man with Graves' hyperthyroidism. This chain's CDR3 is CASSFRGSNTEAFF. CDR3 coding DNA: TGTGCCAGCAGCTTCCGGGGCTCTAACACTGAAGCTTTCTTT.